This T cell receptor beta chain was profiled in a study of CD8+CD57+ T cells in acquired aplastic anemia. Overall study context: Sorted CD4+ plus CD8+ cells gave DNA averaging approximately 2.9 ug. Whole-study findings and limits: Any difference that existed in CD8+ Simpson's diversity between patients and controls was not significant.

V was trimmed by 5 bases and J by 3 bases, leaving 13 bases between them. This CDR3 comprises 13 residues. The germline gives CDR1 SQVTM, CDR2 ANQGSEA. Genomic DNA acted as the template from which TCR beta VDJ combination and CDR3 sequence profiling were carried out. TCRdb recomputed calls from the reads with MiXCR, one row per CDR3 protein. The data contain about 150,000 distinct CDR3 sequences, over 50% of them singletons. Patients selected for sequencing had displayed CD8+CD57+ cell expansion by flow cytometry. Blood came from patients not yet given any therapy. For this clonotype: No antigen is known for it.

The sequencing input was sorted CD4+, CD8+, or CD8+CD57+ T cells (not recorded which) from PBMCs. This TCR derives from a human donor with aplastic anemia. The chain recombines TRBV29-1 with TRBJ1-2, with D tentatively TRBD1 (6 bases). CDR3 bases: TGCAGCGTTTCAGGGGCCCTTGACTATGGCTACACCTTC. It specifies CSVSGALDYGYTF. The entire variable domain, with the rest obtained from reference TRBV29-1 and TRBJ1-2, is as follows: SAVISQKPSRDICQRGTSLTIQCQVDSQVTMMFWYRQQPGQSLTLIATANQGSEATYESGFVIDKFPISRPNLTFSTLTVSNMSPEDSSIYLCSVSGALDYGYTFGSGTRLTVV.